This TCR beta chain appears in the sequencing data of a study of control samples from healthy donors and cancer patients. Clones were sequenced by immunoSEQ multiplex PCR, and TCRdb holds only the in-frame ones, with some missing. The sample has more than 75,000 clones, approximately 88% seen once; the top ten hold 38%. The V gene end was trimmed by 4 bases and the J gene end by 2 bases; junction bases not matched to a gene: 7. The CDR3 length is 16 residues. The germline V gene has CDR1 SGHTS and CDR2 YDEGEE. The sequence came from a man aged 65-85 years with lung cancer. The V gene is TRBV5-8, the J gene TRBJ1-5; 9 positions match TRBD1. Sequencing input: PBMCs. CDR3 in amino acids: CASSPGTGIGNQPQHF. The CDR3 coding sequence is TGTGCCAGCAGCCCCGGGACAGGGATAGGCAATCAGCCCCAGCATTTT.